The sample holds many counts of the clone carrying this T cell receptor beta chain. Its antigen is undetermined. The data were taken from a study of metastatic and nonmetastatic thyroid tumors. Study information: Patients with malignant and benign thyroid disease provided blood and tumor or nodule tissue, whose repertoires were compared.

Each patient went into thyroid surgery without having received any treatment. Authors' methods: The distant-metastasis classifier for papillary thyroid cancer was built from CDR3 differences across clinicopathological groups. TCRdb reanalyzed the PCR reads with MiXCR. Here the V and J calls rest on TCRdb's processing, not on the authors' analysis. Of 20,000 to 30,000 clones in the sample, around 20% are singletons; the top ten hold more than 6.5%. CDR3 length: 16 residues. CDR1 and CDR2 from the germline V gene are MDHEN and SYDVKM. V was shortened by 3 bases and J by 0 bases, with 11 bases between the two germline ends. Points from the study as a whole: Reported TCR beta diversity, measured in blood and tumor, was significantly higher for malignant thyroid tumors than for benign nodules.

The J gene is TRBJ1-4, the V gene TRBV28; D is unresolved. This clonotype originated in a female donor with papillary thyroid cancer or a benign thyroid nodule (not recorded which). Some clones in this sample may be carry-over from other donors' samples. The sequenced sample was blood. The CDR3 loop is CASSFRVTATNEKLFF. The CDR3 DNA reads TGTGCCAGCAGTTTTAGGGTCACTGCAACTAATGAAAAACTGTTTTTT.